This entry is about one TCR beta chain. The length of the CDR3 is 17 residues. Looked up from germline, CDR1 is MGHDK and CDR2 is SYGVNS. V was clipped by 4 bases and J by 10 bases; unmatched bases: 14. These data are taken from a study of OX40 agonist ivuxolimab in advanced cancers. About the study: Previous treatment with anti-PD-1, anti-PD-L1 or anti-CTLA-4 therapy was allowed; more than 35% had received some. Partial responses occurred in three patients (one hepatocellular carcinoma, two cutaneous melanoma).

Assay: immunoSEQ multiplex PCR; the TCRdb copy retains only in-frame clones and omits some. The data show some 70,000 clones, just over 90% seen once. The receptor's source is an adult with an advanced solid tumor such as melanoma, head and neck, liver or kidney cancer. Sample: CD4+ or CD8+ T cells sorted from blood, taken in a trial of the OX40 agonist ivuxolimab. This chain uses TRBV25-1 with TRBJ2-1; 12 bases are shared with TRBD2. The CDR3 coding sequence is TGTGCCAGCAGTGCCTGGGGTGGACTAGCGGGATCCACGGAGCAGTTCTTC. Translating it yields CASSAWGGLAGSTEQFF. Full variable domain (missing parts from reference TRBV25-1 and TRBJ2-1): EADIYQTPRYLVIGTGKKITLECSQTMGHDKMYWYQQDPGMELHLIHYSYGVNSTEKGDLSSESTVSRIRTEHFPLTLESARPSHTSQYLCASSAWGGLAGSTEQFFGPGTRLTVL.